Described below is a single TCR beta chain sequence and its context. Its antigen is as yet unknown. This record comes from a study of T cell responses to AZD1222 COVID-19 vaccine. Study conclusions and caveats: Donors were mostly white British, more females; clonal diversity possibly underestimated. Vaccine-associated CD4 TCRs ranged over spike, dominating at 160-218 and 743-854.

Generated by immunoSEQ multiplex PCR, the TCRdb table keeps only in-frame clones and is missing some. The sample yields some 78,000 clones, about 83% seen once. Second-dose schedules of about 4 or about 12 weeks were combined. CDR1 and CDR2 (germline): SEHNR, FQNEAQ (reference sequence). The CDR3 is 13 amino acids. Trimming took 5 bases from V and 5 from J, leaving 12 bases between them. J is TRBJ2-5 and V is TRBV7-9, with D perhaps TRBD1 or TRBD2 (5 bases each). Sample: peripheral blood, taken 28 days after the second AZD1222 dose. The clonotype originates from an adult who received the AZD1222 COVID-19 vaccine. The CDR3 DNA sequence: TGTGCCAGCAGCAGAGGGGCGGGCGAGACCCAGTACTTC. Amino acid sequence: CASSRGAGETQYF.